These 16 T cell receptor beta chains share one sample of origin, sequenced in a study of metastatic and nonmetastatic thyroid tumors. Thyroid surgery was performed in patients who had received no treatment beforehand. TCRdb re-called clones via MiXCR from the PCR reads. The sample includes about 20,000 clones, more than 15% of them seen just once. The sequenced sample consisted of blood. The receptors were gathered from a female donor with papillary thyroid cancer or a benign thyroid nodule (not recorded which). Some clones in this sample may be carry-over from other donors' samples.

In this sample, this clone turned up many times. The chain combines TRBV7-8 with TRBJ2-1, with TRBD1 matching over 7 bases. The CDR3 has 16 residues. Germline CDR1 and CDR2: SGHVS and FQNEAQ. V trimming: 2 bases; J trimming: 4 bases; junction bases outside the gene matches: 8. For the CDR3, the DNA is TGTGCCAGCAGCTTAAGCCGGGACAGAAATTACAATGAGCAGTTCTTC. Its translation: CASSLSRDRNYNEQFF. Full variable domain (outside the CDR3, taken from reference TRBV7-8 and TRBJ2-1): GAGVSQSPRYKVAKRGQDVALRCDPISGHVSLFWYQQALGQGPEFLTYFQNEAQLDKSGLPSDRFFAERPEGSVSTLKIQRTQQEDSAVYLCASSLSRDRNYNEQFFGPGTRLTVL.

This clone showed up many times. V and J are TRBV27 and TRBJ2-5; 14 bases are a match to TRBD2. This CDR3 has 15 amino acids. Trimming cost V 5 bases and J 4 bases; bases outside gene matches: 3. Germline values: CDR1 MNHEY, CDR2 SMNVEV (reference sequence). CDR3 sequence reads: CASSPGTSGGETQYF. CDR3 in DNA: TGTGCCAGCAGTCCCGGGACTAGCGGGGGAGAGACCCAGTACTTC.

CDR3 in DNA: TGTGCCAGCAGCCTAACCCCCGGGACAGGGGGGGGCGAGCAGTACTTC. Translating gives CASSLTPGTGGGEQYF. V and J are TRBV28 and TRBJ2-7; 11 bases fit TRBD1. This CDR3 has 16 amino acids. V trimming: 6 bases; J trimming: 6 bases; junction bases outside the gene matches: 13. The germline V gene encodes CDR1 MDHEN and CDR2 SYDVKM.

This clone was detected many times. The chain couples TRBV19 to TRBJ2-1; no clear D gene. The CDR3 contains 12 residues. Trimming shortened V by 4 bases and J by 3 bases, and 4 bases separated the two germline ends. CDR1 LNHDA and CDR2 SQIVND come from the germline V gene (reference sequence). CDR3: CASSTYYNEQFF. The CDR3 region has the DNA TGTGCCAGTAGTACCTACTACAATGAGCAGTTCTTC.

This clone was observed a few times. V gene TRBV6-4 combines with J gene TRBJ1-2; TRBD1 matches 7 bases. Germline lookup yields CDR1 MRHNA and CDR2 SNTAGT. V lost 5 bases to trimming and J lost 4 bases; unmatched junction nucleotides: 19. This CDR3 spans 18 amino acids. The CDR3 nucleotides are TGTGCCAGCAGTTTAGGGGGGCACAGGGGATTAACAGGCTATGGCTACACCTTC. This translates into CASSLGGHRGLTGYGYTF.

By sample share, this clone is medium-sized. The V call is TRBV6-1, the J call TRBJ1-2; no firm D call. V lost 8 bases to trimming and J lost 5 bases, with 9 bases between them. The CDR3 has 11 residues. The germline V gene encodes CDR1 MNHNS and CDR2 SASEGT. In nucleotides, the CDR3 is TGTGCCAGCGGAGCGGGGTATGGCTACACCTTC. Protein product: CASGAGYGYTF.

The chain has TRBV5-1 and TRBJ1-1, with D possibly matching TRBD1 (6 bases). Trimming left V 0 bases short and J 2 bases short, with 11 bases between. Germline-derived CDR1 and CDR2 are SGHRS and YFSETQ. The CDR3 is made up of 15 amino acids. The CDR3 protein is CASSLGPGANTEAFF. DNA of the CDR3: TGCGCCAGCAGCTTGGGACCAGGGGCTAACACTGAAGCTTTCTTT.

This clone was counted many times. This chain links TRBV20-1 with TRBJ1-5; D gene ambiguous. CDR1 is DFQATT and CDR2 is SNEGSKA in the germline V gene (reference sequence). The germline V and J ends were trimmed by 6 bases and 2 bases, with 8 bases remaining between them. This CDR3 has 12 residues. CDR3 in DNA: TGCAGTGCCTTAATGGGCAATCAGCCCCAGCATTTT. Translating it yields CSALMGNQPQHF.

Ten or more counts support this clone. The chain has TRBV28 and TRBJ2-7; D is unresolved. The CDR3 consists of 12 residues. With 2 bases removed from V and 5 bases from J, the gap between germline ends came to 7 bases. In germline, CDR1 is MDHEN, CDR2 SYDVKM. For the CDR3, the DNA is TGTGCCAGCAGTTTAGGGCACCACGAGCAGTACTTC. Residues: CASSLGHHEQYF.

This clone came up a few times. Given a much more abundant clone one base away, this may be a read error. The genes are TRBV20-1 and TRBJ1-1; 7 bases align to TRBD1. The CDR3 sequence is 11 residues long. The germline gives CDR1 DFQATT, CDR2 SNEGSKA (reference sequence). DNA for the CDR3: TGCAGTGAAGACAGGGACACTGAAGCTTCCTTT. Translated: CSEDRDTEASF.

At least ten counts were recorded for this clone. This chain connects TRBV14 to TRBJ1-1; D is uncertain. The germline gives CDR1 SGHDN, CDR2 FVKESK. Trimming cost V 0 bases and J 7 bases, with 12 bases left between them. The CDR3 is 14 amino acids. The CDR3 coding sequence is TGTGCCAGCAGCCAAGAGGTGGCTTTGGGTGAAGCTTTCTTT. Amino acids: CASSQEVALGEAFF.

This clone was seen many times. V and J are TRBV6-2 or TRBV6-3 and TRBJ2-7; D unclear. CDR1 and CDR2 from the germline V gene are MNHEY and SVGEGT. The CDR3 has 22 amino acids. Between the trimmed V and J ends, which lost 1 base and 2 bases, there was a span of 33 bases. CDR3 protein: CASSYYSPSTPAPREMTYEQYF. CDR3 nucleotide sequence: TGTGCCAGCAGTTACTACTCCCCGTCCACCCCAGCCCCTAGAGAGATGACCTACGAGCAGTACTTC.

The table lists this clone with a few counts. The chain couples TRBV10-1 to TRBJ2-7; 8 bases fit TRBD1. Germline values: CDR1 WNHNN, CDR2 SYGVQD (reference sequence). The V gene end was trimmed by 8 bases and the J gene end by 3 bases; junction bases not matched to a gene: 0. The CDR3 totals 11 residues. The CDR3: CASGQGYEQYF. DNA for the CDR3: TGCGCCAGCGGACAGGGCTACGAGCAGTACTTC.

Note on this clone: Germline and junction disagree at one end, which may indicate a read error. DNA for the CDR3: TGTGGCACCAGTGATTGGGAGAACACTGAAGCTTCCTTT. This translates into CGTSDWENTEASF. The chain employs TRBV24-1 and TRBJ1-1, with D hard to call. The CDR3 length is 13 residues. Germline assignment: CDR1 KGHDR and CDR2 SFDVKD.

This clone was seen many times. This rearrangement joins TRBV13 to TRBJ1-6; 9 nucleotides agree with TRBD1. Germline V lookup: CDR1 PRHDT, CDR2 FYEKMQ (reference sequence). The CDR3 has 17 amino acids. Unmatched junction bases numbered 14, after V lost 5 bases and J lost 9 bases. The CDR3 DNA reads TGTGCCAGCAGCGGGGCTTCCGGACAGGGGAGAGGTTCACCCCTCCACTTT. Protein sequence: CASSGASGQGRGSPLHF.

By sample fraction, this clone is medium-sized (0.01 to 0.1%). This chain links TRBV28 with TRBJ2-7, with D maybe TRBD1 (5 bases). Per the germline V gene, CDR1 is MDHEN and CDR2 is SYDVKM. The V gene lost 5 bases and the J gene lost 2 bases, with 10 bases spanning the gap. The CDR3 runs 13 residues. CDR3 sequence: CASSTTATYEQYF. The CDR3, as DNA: TGTGCCAGCAGTACGACAGCTACCTACGAGCAGTACTTC.